This T cell receptor (beta chain) was found in a study of identical twins. This clonotype was picked up many times. Trimming took 1 base from V and 0 from J, leaving 10 bases between them. Per germline, CDR1 SGHRS and CDR2 YFSETQ. The CDR3 runs to 16 residues. TCRdb redid the calling of the 5' RACE reads with MiXCR, one entry per CDR3 protein. Here the sample spans some 690,000 distinct CDR3 sequences, roughly 20% being singletons. The sample was also linked to a second study, of T cells expressing NK-cell markers.

This sequence originates from a woman aged 18-29 years in good health. This chain connects TRBV5-1 to TRBJ2-2, with D possibly matching TRBD1 (5 bases). Source material: PBMCs. The CDR3 DNA is TGCGCCAGCAGCTTGTTAGGCAGGGCGAACACCGGGGAGCTGTTTTTT. It yields the protein CASSLLGRANTGELFF.